This TCR beta chain was captured in a study of cytomegalovirus exposure and HLA in healthy donors. Study-level results: In a later analysis, a missense DCLRE1C variant was linked to TCR beta V- and J-gene trimming. Accurate predictions that matched the HLA-A and HLA-B alleles of most subjects were reportedly made from TCR beta sequences. Fewer N-insertions than the approximately 700-donor mean were reportedly shown by an Asian-associated ancestry cluster in a later analysis. As a later analysis revealed, most CMV-associated TCR beta chains appeared HLA-restricted.

With 2 bases removed from V and 7 bases from J, the gap between germline ends came to 9 bases. This CDR3 is built from 14 residues. CDR1 SGHTA and CDR2 FQGNSA come from the germline V gene. This PCR relied on a set of 60 Vbeta primers and 13 Jbeta primers. Only in-frame clones appear in the TCRdb table, and some are missing; sequencing was by immunoSEQ multiplex PCR. Seen here are some 150,000 clones, roughly three quarters observed once, and the top ten hold 9.5% to 15%. Regarding this clone: As yet, its antigen is unknown.

The source material was PBMCs. V and J are TRBV7-2 and TRBJ1-6; no firm D call. This receptor was taken from a man aged 25-45 years in good health and CMV-seropositive. The CDR3 DNA sequence: TGTGCCAGCAGCTTAACCGGGGAAAATTCACCCCTCCACTTT. This sequence encodes CASSLTGENSPLHF.